This passage covers 27 T cell receptor beta chains from one sample sequenced in a study of OX40 agonist ivuxolimab in advanced cancers. The repertoire was sequenced with immunoSEQ multiplex PCR; TCRdb's copy has only in-frame clones and lacks some. The data hold about 61,000 clones, with 86% observed a single time. The material sequenced was CD4+ or CD8+ T cells sorted from blood, taken in a trial of the OX40 agonist ivuxolimab. The receptor set was obtained from an adult with an advanced solid tumor such as melanoma, head and neck, liver or kidney cancer.

The chain employs TRBV11-2 and TRBJ1-3; 9 positions match TRBD1. This CDR3 has 17 amino acids. CDR1 is SGHAT and CDR2 is FQNNGV in the germline V gene. After removal of 2 bases from V and 0 bases from J, the junction contained 5 bases not matched to a gene. CDR3 sequence (DNA): TGTGCCAGCAGCTTAAGGGGGGACAGGGTCTCTGGAAACACCATATATTTT. Protein sequence: CASSLRGDRVSGNTIYF.

The CDR3 protein is CASSLGQGDREQYF. The DNA for the CDR3 is TGTGCCAGCAGCTTAGGGCAGGGGGATCGGGAGCAGTACTTC. The chain couples TRBV7-9 to TRBJ2-7; 7 positions agree with TRBD1. The CDR3 length is 14 residues. Germline loops: CDR1 SEHNR, CDR2 FQNEAQ (reference sequence). With 1 base clipped from V and 7 bases from J, the junction kept 7 bases outside the gene matches. Complete variable domain (other parts from reference TRBV7-9 and TRBJ2-7): DTGVSQNPRHKITKRGQNVTFRCDPISEHNRLYWYRQTLGQGPEFLTYFQNEAQLEKSRLLSDRFSAERPKGSFSTLEIQRTEQGDSAMYLCASSLGQGDREQYFGPGTRLTVT.

The chain couples TRBV5-4 to TRBJ2-7; TRBD1 agrees at 8 bases. The CDR3 has 15 residues. CDR1 and CDR2 (germline): SGHNT, YYREEE (reference sequence). The trim removed 4 bases at V and 3 bases at J, leaving 9 bases unmatched. In DNA, the CDR3 is TGTGCCAGCAGCCGAGGGACAGGCTCCTTCTACGAGCAGTACTTC. This codes for CASSRGTGSFYEQYF.

This chain's CDR3 is CASRRQGNYGYTF. The CDR3 DNA reads as TGTGCCAGTAGGCGACAGGGTAACTATGGCTACACCTTC. This sequence joins TRBV19 and TRBJ1-2, with TRBD1 matching over 7 bases. V lost 6 bases to trimming and J lost 1 base; unmatched junction nucleotides: 2. Per the germline V gene, CDR1 is LNHDA and CDR2 is SQIVND (reference sequence). The CDR3 sequence is 13 residues long.

V usage is TRBV18 and J usage is TRBJ1-1, with D possibly being TRBD1 (6 bases). The CDR3 loop spans 16 amino acids. Germline CDR1 reads KGHSH; CDR2 reads LQKENI. V was shortened by 0 bases and J by 1 base, with 12 bases between the two germline ends. The CDR3 DNA follows: TGTGCCAGCTCACCACCCCGGGCAGGGGCGAACACTGAAGCTTTCTTT. Translated: CASSPPRAGANTEAFF.

This clone was seen more than once but under ten times. V usage is TRBV4-1 and J usage is TRBJ2-1, with 9 bases fitting TRBD2. CDR3 length equals 16 residues. In germline, CDR1 is MGHRA, CDR2 YSYEKL. Losses at the gene ends were 1 base for V and 7 bases for J; bases not matched to a gene: 8. The CDR3 bases are TGCGCCAGCAGCCAAGTTCTGGGCGGGGGGGCGAATGAGCAGTTCTTC. Translation: CASSQVLGGGANEQFF.

The chain couples TRBV19 to TRBJ1-1, with D possibly TRBD1 on 6 matching bases. This CDR3 has 19 amino acids. The germline CDR1 and CDR2 sequences are LNHDA and SQIVND (reference sequence). The V end lost 3 bases, the J end lost 2 bases, and 25 bases lay between the germline ends. The CDR3 loop reads CASSIPLGGAGNSNTEAFF. The CDR3, as DNA: TGTGCCAGTAGTATCCCCTTGGGGGGGGCGGGCAACTCCAACACTGAAGCTTTCTTT.

This chain uses TRBV10-2 with TRBJ2-3, with D perhaps matching TRBD2 (6 bases). The CDR3 contains 13 residues. V was cut by 8 bases and J by 4 bases, with 13 bases left in between. The V gene's germline CDR1 is WSHSY and CDR2 SAAADI. The CDR3 protein is CASRGTGADTQYF. DNA for the CDR3: TGCGCCAGCCGGGGAACGGGGGCAGATACGCAGTATTTT.

The chain uses TRBV4-2 and TRBJ1-3; D ambiguous. Trimming took 4 bases from V and 6 from J, leaving 13 bases between them. The CDR3 is made up of 14 amino acids. Germline assignment: CDR1 LGHNA and CDR2 YNFKEQ. CDR3 bases: TGTGCCAGCAGCCTGGAGGGAACGGCAAACACCATATATTTT. Encoded protein: CASSLEGTANTIYF.

The chain employs TRBV2 and TRBJ1-5; perhaps TRBD1 as D (6 bases). Germline CDR1 SNHLY, CDR2 FYNNEI. The CDR3 covers 15 residues. The V and J ends lost 5 bases and 0 bases respectively, with 11 bases between them. CDR3 sequence (DNA): TGTGCCAGCAGTATCTCGACAGGTAGCAATCAGCCCCAGCATTTT. As protein: CASSISTGSNQPQHF.

The rearrangement links TRBV5-1 to TRBJ1-6; 9 bases match TRBD1. Per germline, CDR1 SGHRS and CDR2 YFSETQ. The CDR3 runs 16 residues. V shed 2 bases and J 8 bases; nucleotides not matched to a gene: 8. The CDR3 spells CASSLGTGRVDSPLHF. The CDR3 DNA follows: TGCGCCAGCAGCTTAGGGACAGGGCGTGTTGATTCACCCCTCCACTTT.

This rearrangement joins TRBV2 to TRBJ2-5, with D uncertain. The V end lost 6 bases, the J end lost 5 bases, and 13 bases lay between the germline ends. The CDR3 is 13 amino acids. Germline V CDR1 and CDR2: SNHLY, FYNNEI. The CDR3 sequence is CASRWGMQETQYF. The CDR3 DNA is TGTGCCAGCAGATGGGGAATGCAGGAGACCCAGTACTTC.

V gene TRBV6-1 combines with J gene TRBJ1-2; 7 nucleotides align to TRBD1. After removal of 4 bases from V and 0 bases from J, the junction contained 8 bases not matched to a gene. CDR1 is MNHNS, CDR2 SASEGT, per germline. The CDR3 totals 16 residues. The CDR3 bases are TGTGCCAGCAGTGGACGGACAGGCCGGACTAACTATGGCTACACCTTC. Protein sequence: CASSGRTGRTNYGYTF.

The V call is TRBV18, the J call TRBJ2-2; D tentatively reads TRBD1 or TRBD2 (5 bases each). Per germline, CDR1 KGHSH and CDR2 LQKENI. V was cut by 3 bases and J by 0 bases, with 5 bases left in between. The CDR3 runs 14 residues. The chain's CDR3 is CASSPGPNTGELFF. The CDR3 DNA reads as TGTGCCAGCTCACCGGGACCGAACACCGGGGAGCTGTTTTTT.

CDR3 DNA: TGTGCCAGCGAGGCCTCAGGGGGGTACGAGCAGTACTTC. Protein product: CASEASGGYEQYF. The genes are TRBV18 and TRBJ2-7; D possibly corresponds to TRBD1 (7 bases). The CDR3 is 13 residues long. V dropped 8 bases and J dropped 4 bases, with 15 bases sitting between them. CDR1 is KGHSH and CDR2 is LQKENI in the germline V gene.

This clone was counted only a few times. The V and J genes are TRBV15 and TRBJ2-2; D ambiguous. Germline CDR1 reads LNHNV; CDR2 reads YYDKDF (reference sequence). This CDR3 spans 16 amino acids. The V end lost 1 base, the J end lost 0 bases, and 9 bases lay between the germline ends. In DNA form, the CDR3 reads TGTGCCACCAGCAGAGGTACGCTAACGAACACCGGGGAGCTGTTTTTT. Translated: CATSRGTLTNTGELFF. Complete variable domain (other parts from reference TRBV15 and TRBJ2-2): DAMVIQNPRYQVTQFGKPVTLSCSQTLNHNVMYWYQQKSSQAPKLLFHYYDKDFNNEADTPDNFQSRRPNTSFCFLDIRSPGLGDTAMYLCATSRGTLTNTGELFFGEGSRLTVL.

The V and J genes are TRBV5-4 and TRBJ1-6; a possible D gene is TRBD1 (6 bases). Germline V CDR1 and CDR2: SGHNT, YYREEE (reference sequence). The V end lost 4 bases, the J end lost 7 bases, and 18 bases lay between the germline ends. The length of the CDR3 is 16 residues. CDR3 loop: CASSPDGGAWNSPLHF. For the CDR3, the DNA is TGTGCCAGCAGCCCGGATGGGGGCGCGTGGAATTCACCCCTCCACTTT. Full variable domain (missing parts from reference TRBV5-4 and TRBJ1-6): ETGVTQSPTHLIKTRGQQVTLRCSSQSGHNTVSWYQQALGQGPQFIFQYYREEENGRGNFPPRFSGLQFPNYSSELNVNALELDDSALYLCASSPDGGAWNSPLHFGNGTRLTVT.

This clone was found a few times. The chain joins TRBV6-5 to TRBJ1-3; TRBD1 might be the D (6 bases). Germline V gene data show CDR1 as MNHEY and CDR2 as SVGAGI. This CDR3 contains 13 residues. V lost 10 bases and J 0 bases, leaving 10 bases between the germline ends. CDR3 residues: CATTGLSGNTIYF. As DNA, the CDR3 is TGTGCCACCACAGGGCTCTCTGGAAACACCATATATTTT.

The gene calls are TRBV7-2 and TRBJ1-4; no definite D call. This CDR3 contains 14 residues. Germline V gene data show CDR1 as SGHTA and CDR2 as FQGNSA. The V end was cut by 2 bases, the J end by 4 bases, with 8 bases between. The CDR3 loop reads CASSLWGNNEKLFF. The CDR3 region has the DNA TGTGCCAGCAGCTTATGGGGAAATAATGAAAAACTGTTTTTT.

The chain recombines TRBV5-1 with TRBJ2-2, with D uncertain. Trimming took off 4 bases at V and 4 bases at J, with 8 bases between the two ends. In germline, CDR1 is SGHRS, CDR2 YFSETQ. The CDR3 is made up of 13 amino acids. The CDR3 DNA reads as TGCGCCAGCAGCGTGGGATCCACCGGGGAGCTGTTTTTT. This gives the protein CASSVGSTGELFF. The whole variable domain, remainder taken from reference TRBV5-1 and TRBJ2-2, is KAGVTQTPRYLIKTRGQQVTLSCSPISGHRSVSWYQQTPGQGLQFLFEYFSETQRNKGNFPGRFSGRQFSNSRSEMNVSTLELGDSALYLCASSVGSTGELFFGEGSRLTVL.

For the CDR3, the DNA is TGTGCCAGCAGTTTACCCGACAGGGTGCGGCAGTTCTTC. This gives the protein CASSLPDRVRQFF. J is TRBJ2-1 and V is TRBV27; 7 bases fit TRBD1. The CDR3 covers 13 residues. V gave up 2 bases and J gave up 12 bases; unmatched junction bases: 7. CDR1 is MNHEY, CDR2 SMNVEV, per germline (reference sequence).

This clone was picked up one time. CDR3 DNA sequence: TGTGCCAGCAGCCTGGACAGGGATGGCTACACCTTC. The encoded protein is CASSLDRDGYTF. This chain uses TRBV7-9 with TRBJ1-2; the match to TRBD1 covers 8 bases. V lost 5 bases and J lost 6; bases outside the gene matches: 2. Germline lookup yields CDR1 SEHNR and CDR2 FQNEAQ (reference sequence). This CDR3 has 12 amino acids.

The chain employs TRBV5-1 and TRBJ1-2; D uncertain. Trimming removed 4 bases from V and 2 bases from J, with 9 bases in between. Germline CDR1 is SGHRS and CDR2 is YFSETQ. This CDR3 is 13 amino acids long. The DNA for the CDR3 is TGCGCCAGCAGCCCGACCGGAAACTATGGCTACACCTTC. Translating it yields CASSPTGNYGYTF.

The chain links TRBV4-1 to TRBJ2-2; D is uncertain. Germline values: CDR1 MGHRA, CDR2 YSYEKL. Trimming pared 4 bases from V and 0 bases from J, leaving 18 bases between. This CDR3 spans 18 amino acids. CDR3 loop: CASSRLPGEAANTGELFF. Written as DNA, the CDR3 is TGCGCCAGCAGCCGCCTCCCTGGGGAAGCCGCGAACACCGGGGAGCTGTTTTTT.

The chain combines TRBV7-2 with TRBJ1-1; TRBD1 matches 8 bases. Trimming cost V 4 bases and J 5 bases; bases outside gene matches: 3. Per germline, CDR1 SGHTA and CDR2 FQGNSA. The CDR3 spans 13 residues. CDR3: CASSSRQGTEAFF. In DNA, the CDR3 is TGTGCCAGCAGCTCAAGACAGGGGACTGAAGCTTTCTTT.

The gene calls are TRBV2 and TRBJ1-5; a possible D gene is TRBD1 (6 bases). Germline V lookup: CDR1 SNHLY, CDR2 FYNNEI. Trimming took off 4 bases at V and 2 bases at J, with 9 bases between the two ends. This CDR3 has 14 amino acids. CDR3 sequence reads: CASSGTEGNQPQHF. The CDR3 region has the DNA TGTGCCAGCAGTGGGACAGAAGGCAATCAGCCCCAGCATTTT.

The rearrangement uses TRBV10-3 and TRBJ2-7; the D gene is possibly TRBD2 (6 bases). V lost 10 bases and J 5 bases, leaving 21 bases between the germline ends. The CDR3 totals 14 residues. Germline V lookup: CDR1 ENHRY, CDR2 SYGVKD. The CDR3 is CATSLSVGGDEQYF. The CDR3 DNA reads as TGTGCCACCTCGTTGTCAGTCGGAGGGGACGAGCAGTACTTC.